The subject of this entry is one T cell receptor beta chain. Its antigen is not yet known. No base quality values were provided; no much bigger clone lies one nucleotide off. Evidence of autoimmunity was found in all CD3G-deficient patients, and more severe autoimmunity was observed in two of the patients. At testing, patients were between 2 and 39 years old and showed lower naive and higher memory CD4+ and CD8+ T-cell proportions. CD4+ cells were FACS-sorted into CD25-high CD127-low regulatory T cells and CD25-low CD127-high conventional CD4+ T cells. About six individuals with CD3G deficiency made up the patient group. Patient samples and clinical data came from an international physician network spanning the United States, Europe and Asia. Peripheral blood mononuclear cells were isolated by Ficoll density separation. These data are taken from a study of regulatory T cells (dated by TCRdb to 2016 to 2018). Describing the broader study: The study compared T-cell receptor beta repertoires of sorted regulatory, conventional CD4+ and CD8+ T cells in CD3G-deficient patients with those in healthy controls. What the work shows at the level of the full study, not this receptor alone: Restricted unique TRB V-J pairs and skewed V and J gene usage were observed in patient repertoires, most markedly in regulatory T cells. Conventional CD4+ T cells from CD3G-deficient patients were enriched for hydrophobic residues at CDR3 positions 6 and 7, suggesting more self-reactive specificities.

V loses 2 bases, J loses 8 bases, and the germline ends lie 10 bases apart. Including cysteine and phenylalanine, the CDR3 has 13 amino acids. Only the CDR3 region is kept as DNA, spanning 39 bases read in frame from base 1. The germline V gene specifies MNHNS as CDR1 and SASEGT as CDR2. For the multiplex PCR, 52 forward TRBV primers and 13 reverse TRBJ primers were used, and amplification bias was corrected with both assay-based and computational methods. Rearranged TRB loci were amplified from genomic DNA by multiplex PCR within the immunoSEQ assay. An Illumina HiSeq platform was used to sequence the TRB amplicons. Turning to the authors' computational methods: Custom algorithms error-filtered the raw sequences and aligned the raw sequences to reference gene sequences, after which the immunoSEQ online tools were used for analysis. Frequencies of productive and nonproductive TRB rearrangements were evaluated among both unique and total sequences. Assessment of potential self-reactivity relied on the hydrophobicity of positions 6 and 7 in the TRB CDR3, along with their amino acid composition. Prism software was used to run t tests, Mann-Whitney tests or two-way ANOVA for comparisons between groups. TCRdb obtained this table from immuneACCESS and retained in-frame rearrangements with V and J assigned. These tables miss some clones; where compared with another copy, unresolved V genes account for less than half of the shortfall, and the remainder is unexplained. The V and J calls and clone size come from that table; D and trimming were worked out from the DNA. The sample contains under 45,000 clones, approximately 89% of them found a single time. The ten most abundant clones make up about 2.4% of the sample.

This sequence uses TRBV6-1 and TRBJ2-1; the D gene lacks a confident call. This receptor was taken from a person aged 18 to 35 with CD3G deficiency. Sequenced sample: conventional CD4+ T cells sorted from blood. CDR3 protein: CASSEPPGDEQFF. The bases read TGTGCCAGCAGTGAACCGCCAGGCGATGAGCAGTTCTTC.